This T cell receptor beta chain was retrieved from a study of human versus mouse CDR3 diversity and MHC coevolution. The overall study: Reported immunoSEQ sensitivity was one in 200,000 T cells, with reduced amplification bias. Notes on the study in general: Two of the three human donors had the lowest clonal inequality. Compared with mice, human CDR3s carried more deletions and insertions on average.

Sorting isolated naive CD4 T cells lacking CD45RO and expressing CD62L. About this clone itself: Antigen: not known.

Data came from immunoSEQ multiplex PCR; TCRdb stores just in-frame clones and leaves some out. This table has about 77,000 clones, about 90% appearing once. Trimming shortened V by 2 bases and J by 1 base, and 5 bases separated the two germline ends. The CDR3 is 13 amino acids. The germline V gene encodes CDR1 KGHSH and CDR2 LQKENI. Sequencing was done on a sample of naive CD4+ T cells from blood. The subset is: CD45RO-negative CD62L-positive naive CD4 T cells. The origin of this receptor is a person between 25 and 70 years old in good health. This rearrangement joins TRBV18 to TRBJ1-1; no reliable D call. Here the CDR3 reads CASSPERNTEAFF. The CDR3 region has the DNA TGTGCCAGCTCACCAGAGAGGAACACTGAAGCTTTCTTT.